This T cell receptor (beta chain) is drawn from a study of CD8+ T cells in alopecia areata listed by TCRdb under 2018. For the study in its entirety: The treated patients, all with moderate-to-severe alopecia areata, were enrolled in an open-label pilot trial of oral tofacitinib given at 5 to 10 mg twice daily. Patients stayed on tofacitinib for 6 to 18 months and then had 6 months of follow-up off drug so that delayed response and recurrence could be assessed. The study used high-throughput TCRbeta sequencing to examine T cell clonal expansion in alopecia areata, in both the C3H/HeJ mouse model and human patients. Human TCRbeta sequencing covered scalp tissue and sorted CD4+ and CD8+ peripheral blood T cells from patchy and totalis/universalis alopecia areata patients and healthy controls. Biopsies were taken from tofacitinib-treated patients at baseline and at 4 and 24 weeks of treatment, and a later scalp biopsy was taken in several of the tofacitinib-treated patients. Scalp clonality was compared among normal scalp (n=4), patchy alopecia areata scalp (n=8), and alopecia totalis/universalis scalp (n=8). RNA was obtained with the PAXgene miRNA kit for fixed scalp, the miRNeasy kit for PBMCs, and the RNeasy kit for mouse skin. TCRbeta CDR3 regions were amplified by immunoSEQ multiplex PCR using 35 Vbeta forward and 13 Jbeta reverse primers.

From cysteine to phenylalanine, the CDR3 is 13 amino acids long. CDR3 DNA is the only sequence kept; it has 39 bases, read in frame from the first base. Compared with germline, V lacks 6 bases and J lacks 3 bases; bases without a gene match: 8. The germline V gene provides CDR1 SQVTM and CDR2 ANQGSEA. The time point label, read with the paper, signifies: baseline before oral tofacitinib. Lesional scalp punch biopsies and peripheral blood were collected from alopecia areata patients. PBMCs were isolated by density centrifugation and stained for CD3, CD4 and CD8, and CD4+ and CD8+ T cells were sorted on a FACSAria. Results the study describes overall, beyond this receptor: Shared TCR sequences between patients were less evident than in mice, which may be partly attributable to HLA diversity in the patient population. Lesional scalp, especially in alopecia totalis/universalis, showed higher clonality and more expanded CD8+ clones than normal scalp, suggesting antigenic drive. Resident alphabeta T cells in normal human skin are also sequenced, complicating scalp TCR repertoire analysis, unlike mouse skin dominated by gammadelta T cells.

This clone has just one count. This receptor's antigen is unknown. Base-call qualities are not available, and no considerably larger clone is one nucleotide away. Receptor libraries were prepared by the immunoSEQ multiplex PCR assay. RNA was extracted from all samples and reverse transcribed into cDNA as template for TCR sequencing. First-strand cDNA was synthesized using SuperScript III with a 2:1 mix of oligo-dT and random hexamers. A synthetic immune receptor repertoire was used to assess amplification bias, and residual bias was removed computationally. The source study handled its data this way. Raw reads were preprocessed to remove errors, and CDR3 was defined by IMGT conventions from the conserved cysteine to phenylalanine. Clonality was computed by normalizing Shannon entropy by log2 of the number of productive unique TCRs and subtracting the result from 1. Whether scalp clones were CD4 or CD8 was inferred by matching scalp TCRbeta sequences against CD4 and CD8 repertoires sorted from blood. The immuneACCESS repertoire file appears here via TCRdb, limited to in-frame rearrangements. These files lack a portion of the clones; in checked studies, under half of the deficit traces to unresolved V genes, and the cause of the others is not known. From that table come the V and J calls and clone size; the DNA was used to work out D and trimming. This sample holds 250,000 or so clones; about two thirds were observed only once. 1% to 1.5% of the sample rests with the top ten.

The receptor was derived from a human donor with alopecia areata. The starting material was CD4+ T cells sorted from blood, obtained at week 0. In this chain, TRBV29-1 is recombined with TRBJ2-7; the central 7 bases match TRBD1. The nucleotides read TGCAGCGTCGAAAGACAGGGCGGCTACGAGCAGTACTTC. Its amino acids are CSVERQGGYEQYF.